This TCR beta chain was recorded in a study of human T cells and chemical hapten exposure. Findings and limits, study-wide: With alopecia, donors may have immune responses unlike healthy people's. Patch test score rose with PT1 expanded TCR count, significant at thresholds 8, 16 and 32, not 4. Significantly more large CDR3 similarity clusters arose among expanded TCRs than among controls.

The time point was: patch test 2, 6 weeks after DPC sensitization. The treatment denotes: therapeutic diphenylcyclopropenone sensitization with weekly scalp DPC. From the RACE reads, TCRdb called clonotypes with MiXCR, one entry per CDR3 protein. The repertoire has about 380,000 distinct CDR3 sequences, around 6% of them found once; the top ten carry 4.5% to 6%. Concerning this clonotype: The target antigen is unknown.

Trimming left V 2 bases short and J 2 bases short, with 12 bases between. CDR1 is SEHNR and CDR2 is FQNEAQ in the germline V gene (reference sequence). The CDR3 covers 15 residues. The sequencing used whole blood, collected in connection with sensitization to the hapten diphenylcyclopropenone (DPC). The clonotype comes from a woman aged 18-29 years with alopecia areata. Some clones in this sample may be carry-over from other donors' samples. The chain has TRBV7-9 and TRBJ1-1; TRBD1 is a possible D gene (6 bases). CDR3 sequence reads: CASSLRGTTNTEAFF. The CDR3 DNA is TGTGCCAGCAGCTTACGAGGGACAACTAACACTGAAGCTTTCTTT.